The 6 T cell receptor beta chains below come from one sample, sequenced in a study of blood T cell repertoires in COVID-19. Profiling relied on immunoSEQ multiplex PCR, and the TCRdb table lists in-frame clones only, not all of them. The sample yields 150,000 to 200,000 clones, over 80% seen once. Source material: peripheral blood. Receptors were obtained from a woman in her seventies with COVID-19, enrolled during active disease.

This chain uses TRBV5-1 with TRBJ1-5; no clear D gene. Trimming took off 0 bases at V and 1 base at J, with 5 bases between the two ends. Germline loops: CDR1 SGHRS, CDR2 YFSETQ. The length of the CDR3 is 14 residues. DNA for the CDR3: TGCGCCAGCAGCTTGGCCGGGAGCAATCAGCCCCAGCATTTT. Translated, it gives CASSLAGSNQPQHF. Together with reference TRBV5-1 and TRBJ1-5, the CDR3 gives the full variable domain: KAGVTQTPRYLIKTRGQQVTLSCSPISGHRSVSWYQQTPGQGLQFLFEYFSETQRNKGNFPGRFSGRQFSNSRSEMNVSTLELGDSALYLCASSLAGSNQPQHFGDGTRLSIL.

This clone has a handful of counts. The rearrangement uses TRBV5-4 and TRBJ2-7, with a tentative D call TRBD1 (5 bases). The CDR3 is 17 residues long. V shed 2 bases and J shed 2 bases, with 20 bases lying between them. Germline V gene lookup returns CDR1 SGHNT and CDR2 YYREEE (reference sequence). The CDR3, as DNA: TGTGCCAGCAGCTTTAAGGGGCTGGGCCCGTCTGCCTACGAGCAGTACTTC. Amino acids: CASSFKGLGPSAYEQYF.

This clone was counted between two and nine times. The rearrangement joins TRBV5-6 to TRBJ1-2, with 10 bases that match TRBD1. This CDR3 comprises 16 residues. Germline V gives CDR1 SGHDT, CDR2 YYEEEE. J lost 3 bases, V lost 2 bases, and 7 bases had no gene match. CDR3 amino acids: CASSFRQGASHYGYTF. CDR3 bases: TGTGCCAGCAGCTTCCGACAGGGGGCCAGTCACTATGGCTACACCTTC.

This rearrangement joins TRBV6-5 to TRBJ1-4; D is unclear. Germline loops: CDR1 MNHEY, CDR2 SVGAGI. This CDR3 region has 14 residues. Trimming shortened V by 0 bases and J by 3 bases, and 5 bases separated the two germline ends. CDR3 sequence: CASSYSAANEKLFF. CDR3 in DNA: TGTGCCAGCAGTTACTCGGCGGCTAATGAAAAACTGTTTTTT.

The CDR3 spells CASSRRTSGTVGANVLTF. The CDR3 DNA sequence: TGTGCCAGCAGCCGACGGACTAGCGGGACAGTTGGGGCCAACGTCCTGACTTTC. The gene calls are TRBV14 and TRBJ2-6, with 12 bases aligning to TRBD2. The V gene's germline CDR1 is SGHDN and CDR2 FVKESK. This CDR3 has 18 residues. The J segment lost 3 bases and the V segment lost 4 bases, leaving 7 bases of the junction unmatched.

This clone was observed once. The V call is TRBV27, the J call TRBJ2-3; D gene uncertain. From germline, CDR1 is MNHEY and CDR2 SMNVEV (reference sequence). V was clipped by 2 bases and J by 2 bases, with 8 bases between them. The CDR3 covers 14 residues. The CDR3 region is CASSLAVSTDTQYF. DNA of the CDR3: TGTGCCAGCAGTTTAGCAGTTTCCACAGATACGCAGTATTTT.